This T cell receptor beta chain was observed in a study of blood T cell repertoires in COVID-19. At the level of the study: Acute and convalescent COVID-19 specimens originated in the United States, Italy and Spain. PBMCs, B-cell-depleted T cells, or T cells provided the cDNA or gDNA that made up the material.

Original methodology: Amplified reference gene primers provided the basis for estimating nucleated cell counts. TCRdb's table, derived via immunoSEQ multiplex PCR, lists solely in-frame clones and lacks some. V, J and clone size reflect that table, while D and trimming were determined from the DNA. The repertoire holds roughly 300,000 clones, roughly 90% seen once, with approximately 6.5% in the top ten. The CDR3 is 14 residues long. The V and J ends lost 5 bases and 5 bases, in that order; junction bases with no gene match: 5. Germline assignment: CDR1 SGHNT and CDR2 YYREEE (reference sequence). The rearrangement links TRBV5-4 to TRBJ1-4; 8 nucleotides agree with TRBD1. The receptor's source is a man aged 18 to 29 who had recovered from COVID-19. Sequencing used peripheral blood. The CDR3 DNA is TGTGCCAGCAGTAGACAGGGGAAAAATGAAAAACTGTTTTTT. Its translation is CASSRQGKNEKLFF.